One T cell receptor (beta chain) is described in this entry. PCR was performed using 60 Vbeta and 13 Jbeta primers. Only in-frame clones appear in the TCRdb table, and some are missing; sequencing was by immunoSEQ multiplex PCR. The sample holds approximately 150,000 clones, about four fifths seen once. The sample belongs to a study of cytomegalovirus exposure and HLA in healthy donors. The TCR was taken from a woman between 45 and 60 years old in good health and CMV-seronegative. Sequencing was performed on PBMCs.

The CDR3 bases are TGTGCCAGCAGCAAATACCTCAGTTCCTACAATGAGCAGTTCTTC. As protein: CASSKYLSSYNEQFF. V usage is TRBV21-1 and J usage is TRBJ2-1; the DNA was not used to check the table's D call, TRBD1. TRBV21-1 has pseudogene status. The CDR3 sequence is 15 residues long.